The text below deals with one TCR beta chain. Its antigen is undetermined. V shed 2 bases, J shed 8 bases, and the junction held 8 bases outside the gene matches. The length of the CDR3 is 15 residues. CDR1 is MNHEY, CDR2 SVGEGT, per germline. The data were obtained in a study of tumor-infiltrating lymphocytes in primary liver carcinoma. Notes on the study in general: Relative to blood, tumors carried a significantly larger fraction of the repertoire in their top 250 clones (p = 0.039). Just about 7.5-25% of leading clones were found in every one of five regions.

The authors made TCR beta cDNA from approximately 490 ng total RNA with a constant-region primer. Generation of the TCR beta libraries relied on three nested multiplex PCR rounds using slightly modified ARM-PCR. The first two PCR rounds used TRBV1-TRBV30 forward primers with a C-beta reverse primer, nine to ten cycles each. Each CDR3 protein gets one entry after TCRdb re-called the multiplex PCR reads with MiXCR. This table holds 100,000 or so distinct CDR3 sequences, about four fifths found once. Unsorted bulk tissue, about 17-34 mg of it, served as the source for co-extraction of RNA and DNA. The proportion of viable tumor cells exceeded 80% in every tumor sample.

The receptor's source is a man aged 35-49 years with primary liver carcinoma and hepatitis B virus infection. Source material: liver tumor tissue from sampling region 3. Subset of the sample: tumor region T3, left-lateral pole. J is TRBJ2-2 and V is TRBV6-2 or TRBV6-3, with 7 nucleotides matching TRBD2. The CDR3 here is CASSYLGGVAGELFF. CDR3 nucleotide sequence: TGTGCCAGCAGTTACCTGGGGGGGGTTGCAGGGGAGCTGTTTTTT.